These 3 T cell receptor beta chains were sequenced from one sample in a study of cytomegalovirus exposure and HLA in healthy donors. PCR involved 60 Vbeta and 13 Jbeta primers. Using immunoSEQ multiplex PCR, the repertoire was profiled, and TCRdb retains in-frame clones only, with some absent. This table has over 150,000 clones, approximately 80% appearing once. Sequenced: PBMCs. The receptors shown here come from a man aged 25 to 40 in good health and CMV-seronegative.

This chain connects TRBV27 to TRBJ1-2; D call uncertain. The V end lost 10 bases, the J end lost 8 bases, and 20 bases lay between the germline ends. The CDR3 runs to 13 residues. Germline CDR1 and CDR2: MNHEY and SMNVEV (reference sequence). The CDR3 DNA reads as TGTGCCAACCTTAAGACCCCGACTCGCGGCTACACCTTC. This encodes CANLKTPTRGYTF.

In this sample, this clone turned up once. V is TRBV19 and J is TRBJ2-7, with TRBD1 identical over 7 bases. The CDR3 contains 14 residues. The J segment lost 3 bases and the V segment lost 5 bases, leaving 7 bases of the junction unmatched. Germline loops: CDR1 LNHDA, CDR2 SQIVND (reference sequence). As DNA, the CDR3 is TGTGCCAGTAGTCCACAGGGGCTCCGCTACGAGCAGTACTTC. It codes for CASSPQGLRYEQYF.

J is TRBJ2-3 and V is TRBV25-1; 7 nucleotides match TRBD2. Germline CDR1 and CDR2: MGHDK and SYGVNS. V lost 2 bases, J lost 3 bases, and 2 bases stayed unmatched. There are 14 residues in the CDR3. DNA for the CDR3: TGTGCCAGCAGTGAAATGGGAGGGACAGATACGCAGTATTTT. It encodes CASSEMGGTDTQYF.